This T cell receptor beta chain was observed in a study of shared clonotypes between healthy human individuals. Study-wide points: A few donors had approximately 4.6% of their naive CD4 clonotypes in common. Researchers sampled only blood; tissue repertoires likely differ. On the whole, naive subsets had larger estimated richness than memory subsets had.

This clone was counted a few times. Its specificity is unknown. CDR1 MDHEN and CDR2 SYDVKM come from the germline V gene. The junction had 3 bases not matched to a gene; V was cut back by 4 bases and J by 4 bases. The CDR3 runs 15 residues. Generated by immunoSEQ multiplex PCR, the TCRdb table keeps only in-frame clones and is missing some. The table has over 95,000 clones, 68% seen once. The sample taken for sequencing was memory CD8+ T cells sorted from blood. Described subset: CD45RO+ cells pooled with CCR7-negative TemRA cells. The receptor's source is a woman in her 30s in good health. The chain employs TRBV28 and TRBJ2-7; the match to TRBD2 covers 14 bases. The CDR3 nucleotides read TGTGCCAGCAGTTCGGGACTAGCGGGAGTTTACGAGCAGTACTTC. This gives the protein CASSSGLAGVYEQYF.